This TCR beta chain was found in a study of T cell repertoires in cytomegalovirus infection. A single record per CDR3 protein comes from TCRdb applying MiXCR to the reads. The sample comprises about 140,000 distinct CDR3 sequences, about 6.1% of which are singletons, and more than 15% rests with the top ten. The germline V and J ends were trimmed by 3 bases and 0 bases, with 9 bases remaining between them. The CDR3 sequence is 15 residues long. In germline, CDR1 is SGHTA, CDR2 FQGNSA. There are many counts of this clonotype. The rearrangement uses TRBV7-2 and TRBJ1-5; TRBD1 is a possible D gene (5 bases). This TCR was recovered from a human donor in good health (CMV status not recorded). Some clones in this sample may be carry-over from other donors' samples. Material: PBMCs. The chain's CDR3 is CASSFGGTSNQPQHF. DNA for the CDR3: TGTGCCAGCAGCTTTGGGGGGACTAGCAATCAGCCCCAGCATTTT.